This T cell receptor beta chain was captured by sequencing in a study of beta chain features in type 1 diabetes. Findings and limits, study-wide: Individuals with type 1 diabetes displayed fewer insertions and more deletions at VDJ junctions. Type 1 diabetes patients had TCRB CDR3s that were shorter (moderately but significantly so) in all four CD4+ subsets.

This clone was detected only a few times. The antigen is not known. Sequencing targeted expressed TCRB transcripts, as all isolated RNA had been reverse transcribed. Naive, central memory and regulatory T cell samples averaged roughly 3.7 million reads. Here immunoSEQ multiplex PCR was the method, and the copy in TCRdb shows in-frame clones only, minus some. The sample holds approximately 170,000 clones, around 8% seen once. In germline, CDR1 is SGDLS, CDR2 YYNGEE. V lost 0 bases to trimming and J lost 11 bases; unmatched junction nucleotides: 9. The length of the CDR3 is 14 residues. What was sequenced was central memory CD4+ T cells from blood. The chain carries TRBV9 and TRBJ1-1, with 8 bases fitting TRBD1. This receptor was obtained from a woman aged 40-49 years with type 1 diabetes. CDR3 region: CASSVDGTGRSAFF. The CDR3 bases are TGTGCCAGCAGCGTAGACGGGACAGGTCGGAGCGCTTTCTTT.